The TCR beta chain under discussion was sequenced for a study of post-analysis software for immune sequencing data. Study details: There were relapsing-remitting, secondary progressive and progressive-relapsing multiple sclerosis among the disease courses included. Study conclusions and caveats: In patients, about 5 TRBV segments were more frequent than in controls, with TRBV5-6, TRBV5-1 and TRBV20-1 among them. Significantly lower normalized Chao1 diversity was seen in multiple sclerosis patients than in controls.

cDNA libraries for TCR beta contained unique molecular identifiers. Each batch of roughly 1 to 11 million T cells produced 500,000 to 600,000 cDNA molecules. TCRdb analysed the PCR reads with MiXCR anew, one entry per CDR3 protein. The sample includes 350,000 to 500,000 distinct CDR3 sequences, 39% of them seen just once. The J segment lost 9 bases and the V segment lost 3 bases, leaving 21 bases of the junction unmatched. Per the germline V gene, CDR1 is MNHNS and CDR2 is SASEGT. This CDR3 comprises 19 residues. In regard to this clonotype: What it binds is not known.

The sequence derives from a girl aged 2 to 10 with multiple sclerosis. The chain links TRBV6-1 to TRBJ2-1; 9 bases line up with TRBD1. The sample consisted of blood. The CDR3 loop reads CASSEDRGWALGVGPEQFF. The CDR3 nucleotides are TGTGCCAGCAGTGAGGACAGGGGCTGGGCGTTAGGCGTAGGGCCTGAGCAGTTCTTC.